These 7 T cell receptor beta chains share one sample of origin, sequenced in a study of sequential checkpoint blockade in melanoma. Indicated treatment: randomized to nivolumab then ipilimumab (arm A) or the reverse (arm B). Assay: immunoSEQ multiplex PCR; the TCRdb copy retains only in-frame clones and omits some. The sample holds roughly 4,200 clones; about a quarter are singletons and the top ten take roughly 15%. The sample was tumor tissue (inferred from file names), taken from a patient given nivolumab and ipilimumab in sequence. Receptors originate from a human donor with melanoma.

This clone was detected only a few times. CDR3 in amino acids: CASSYAPGQDHEQYF. CDR3 coding DNA: TGTGCCAGCAGTTACGCACCGGGACAGGACCACGAGCAGTACTTC. This chain links TRBV6-8 with TRBJ2-7; 8 bases map to TRBD1. The CDR3 has 15 amino acids. Per the germline V gene, CDR1 is MNHGY and CDR2 is SAAAGT. The J segment lost 5 bases and the V segment lost 2 bases, leaving 8 bases of the junction unmatched.

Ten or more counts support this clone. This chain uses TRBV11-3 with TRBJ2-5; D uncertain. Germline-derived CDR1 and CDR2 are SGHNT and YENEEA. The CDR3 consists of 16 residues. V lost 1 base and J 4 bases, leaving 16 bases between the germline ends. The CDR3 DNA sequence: TGTGCCAGCAGCTTAGTTACAGCTGGGGTAACAGAGACCCAGTACTTC. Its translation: CASSLVTAGVTETQYF.

In DNA form, the CDR3 reads TGTGCCAGCAGTCCCAGGGACAATGAGCAGTTCTTC. As protein: CASSPRDNEQFF. The chain employs TRBV6-8 and TRBJ2-1; maybe TRBD1 (5 bases). The CDR3 totals 12 residues. Germline CDR1 and CDR2: MNHGY and SAAAGT. Trimming stripped 5 bases from V and 5 bases from J, with 7 bases between.

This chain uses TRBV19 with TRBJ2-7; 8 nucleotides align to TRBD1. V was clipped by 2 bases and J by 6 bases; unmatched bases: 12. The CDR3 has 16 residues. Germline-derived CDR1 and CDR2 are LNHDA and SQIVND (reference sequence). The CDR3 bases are TGTGCCAGTAGTATACAGGGGGCCGCCGGACCATCCGAGCAGTACTTC. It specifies CASSIQGAAGPSEQYF.

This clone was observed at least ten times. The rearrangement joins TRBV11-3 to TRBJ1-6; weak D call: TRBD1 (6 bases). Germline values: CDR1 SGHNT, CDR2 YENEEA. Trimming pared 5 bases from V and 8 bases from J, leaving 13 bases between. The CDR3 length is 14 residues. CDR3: CASSGVNRDSPLHF. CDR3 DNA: TGTGCCAGCAGCGGGGTGAACAGGGATTCACCCCTCCACTTT.

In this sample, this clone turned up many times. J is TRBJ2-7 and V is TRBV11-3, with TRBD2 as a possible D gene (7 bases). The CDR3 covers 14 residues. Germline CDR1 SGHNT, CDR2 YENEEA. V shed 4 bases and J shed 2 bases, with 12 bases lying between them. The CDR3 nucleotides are TGTGCCAGCAGCTGGGGGGGCGCCCCCTACGAGCAGTACTTC. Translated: CASSWGGAPYEQYF.

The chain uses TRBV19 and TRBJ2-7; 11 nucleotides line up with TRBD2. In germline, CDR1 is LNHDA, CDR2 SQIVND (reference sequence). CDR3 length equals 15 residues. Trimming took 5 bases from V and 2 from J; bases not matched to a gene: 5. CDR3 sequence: CASSLLAGATYEQYF. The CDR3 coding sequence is TGTGCCAGTAGTTTACTAGCGGGGGCCACCTACGAGCAGTACTTC.